Listed below are T cell receptor beta chains from one sample, sequenced in a study of T cell changes during pregnancy in multiple sclerosis. Sequenced by immunoSEQ multiplex PCR; TCRdb stores in-frame clones only, minus some. The table includes about 93,000 clones, less than 95% detected once. The input for sequencing was peripheral blood, taken before pregnancy. The source of these receptors is a female donor with multiple sclerosis, enrolled in a pregnancy study. Both conserved end residues are part of each CDR3. The order of the fields is clone size, J gene, D gene, V gene, CDR3 length, CDR3 protein, CDR3 DNA. The D gene is left open where the match is weak. Expanded clones get a size class; other rows say once, few or many, or leave the size out.

clone size: -
J gene: TRBJ1-2
D gene: -
V gene: TRBV29-1
CDR3 length: 12
CDR3 protein: CSVPGGDYGYTF
CDR3 DNA: TGCAGCGTTCCCGGCGGGGACTATGGCTACACCTTC

clone size: -
J gene: TRBJ2-3
D gene: TRBD1
V gene: TRBV30
CDR3 length: 14
CDR3 protein: CAWRSGTGTDTQYF
CDR3 DNA: TGTGCCTGGCGATCCGGGACAGGCACAGATACGCAGTATTTT

clone size: -
J gene: TRBJ2-1
D gene: -
V gene: TRBV29-1
CDR3 length: 13
CDR3 protein: CSVGGTAYNEQFF
CDR3 DNA: TGCAGCGTGGGCGGGACTGCCTACAATGAGCAGTTCTTC

clone size: -
J gene: TRBJ2-7
D gene: TRBD2
V gene: TRBV29-1
CDR3 length: 13
CDR3 protein: CSVRGRADYEQYF
CDR3 DNA: TGCAGCGTACGGGGGAGGGCCGATTACGAGCAGTACTTC

clone size: few
J gene: TRBJ1-5
D gene: TRBD1
V gene: TRBV6-5
CDR3 length: 14
CDR3 protein: CASSPGQAYQPQHF
CDR3 DNA: TGTGCCAGCAGCCCTGGACAGGCTTATCAGCCCCAGCATTTT

clone size: -
J gene: TRBJ2-3
D gene: TRBD2
V gene: TRBV29-1
CDR3 length: 17
CDR3 protein: CSPPTAGGSPSVDTQYF
CDR3 DNA: TGCAGCCCTCCCACAGCGGGAGGGTCCCCCTCCGTTGATACGCAGTATTTT

clone size: -
J gene: TRBJ2-7
D gene: -
V gene: TRBV7-9
CDR3 length: 15
CDR3 protein: CASSLQGVGHYEQYF
CDR3 DNA: TGTGCCAGCAGCTTACAAGGGGTGGGGCACTACGAGCAGTACTTC

clone size: -
J gene: TRBJ2-3
D gene: TRBD1
V gene: TRBV29-1
CDR3 length: 12
CDR3 protein: CSGDRGQDTQYF
CDR3 DNA: TGCAGCGGGGACAGGGGGCAAGATACGCAGTATTTT

clone size: -
J gene: TRBJ2-7
D gene: TRBD2
V gene: TRBV11-3
CDR3 length: 15
CDR3 protein: CASSPGLRGAKEQYF
CDR3 DNA: TGTGCCAGCAGTCCTGGTCTGCGGGGGGCGAAGGAGCAGTACTTC

clone size: -
J gene: TRBJ1-2
D gene: TRBD1
V gene: TRBV4-3
CDR3 length: 17
CDR3 protein: CASSQEGPGQRHYGYTF
CDR3 DNA: TGCGCCAGCAGCCAAGAGGGCCCGGGACAGCGTCACTATGGCTACACCTTC

clone size: -
J gene: TRBJ2-3
D gene: -
V gene: TRBV7-2
CDR3 length: 16
CDR3 protein: CASSLVLGLGLDTQYF
CDR3 DNA: TGTGCCAGCAGCTTAGTTCTGGGGCTTGGCTTGGATACGCAGTATTTT

clone size: -
J gene: TRBJ2-3
D gene: -
V gene: TRBV9
CDR3 length: 16
CDR3 protein: CASSVELNSATDTQYF
CDR3 DNA: TGTGCCAGCAGCGTAGAACTTAACTCCGCCACAGATACGCAGTATTTT

clone size: -
J gene: TRBJ2-5
D gene: TRBD2
V gene: TRBV4-1
CDR3 length: 16
CDR3 protein: CASSQVTSGDQETQYF
CDR3 DNA: TGCGCCAGCAGCCAAGTGACTAGCGGGGATCAAGAGACCCAGTACTTC

clone size: once
J gene: TRBJ2-7
D gene: TRBD1
V gene: TRBV28
CDR3 length: 15
CDR3 protein: CASRATGTGLYEQYF
CDR3 DNA: TGTGCCAGCAGGGCTACCGGGACAGGGCTGTACGAGCAGTACTTC

clone size: -
J gene: TRBJ1-2
D gene: -
V gene: TRBV4-3
CDR3 length: 15
CDR3 protein: CASSQFTLGHGGYTF
CDR3 DNA: TGCGCCAGCAGCCAATTTACTTTGGGGCATGGAGGCTACACCTTC

clone size: -
J gene: TRBJ1-2
D gene: TRBD1
V gene: TRBV2
CDR3 length: 14
CDR3 protein: CASRPGQGKGGYTF
CDR3 DNA: TGTGCCAGCAGGCCTGGACAGGGGAAAGGTGGCTACACCTTC

clone size: -
J gene: TRBJ1-4
D gene: -
V gene: TRBV5-1
CDR3 length: 15
CDR3 protein: CASSRDSATNEKLFF
CDR3 DNA: TGCGCCAGCAGCCGAGACTCCGCAACTAATGAAAAACTGTTTTTT

clone size: -
J gene: TRBJ2-7
D gene: TRBD1
V gene: TRBV5-1
CDR3 length: 18
CDR3 protein: CASSLLGQGPTASYEQYF
CDR3 DNA: TGCGCCAGCAGCTTGCTGGGACAGGGTCCGACTGCCTCCTACGAGCAGTACTTC

clone size: -
J gene: TRBJ1-1
D gene: -
V gene: TRBV28
CDR3 length: 15
CDR3 protein: CASRSTRRMNTEAFF
CDR3 DNA: TGTGCCAGCAGGTCAACAAGGAGAATGAACACTGAAGCTTTCTTT

clone size: -
J gene: TRBJ2-7
D gene: -
V gene: TRBV7-6
CDR3 length: 14
CDR3 protein: CASSPRGSSYEQYF
CDR3 DNA: TGTGCCAGCAGCCCCCGAGGGAGCTCCTACGAGCAGTACTTC

clone size: -
J gene: TRBJ2-1
D gene: -
V gene: TRBV25-1
CDR3 length: 15
CDR3 protein: CASSARSSSYNEQFF
CDR3 DNA: TGTGCCAGCAGTGCACGGTCGAGCTCCTACAATGAGCAGTTCTTC

clone size: -
J gene: TRBJ1-5
D gene: -
V gene: TRBV5-5
CDR3 length: 15
CDR3 protein: CASSLPGSGNQPQHF
CDR3 DNA: TGTGCCAGCAGCTTGCCGGGAAGCGGCAATCAGCCCCAGCATTTT

clone size: -
J gene: TRBJ1-1
D gene: -
V gene: TRBV5-1
CDR3 length: 14
CDR3 protein: CASSRQPTNTEAFF
CDR3 DNA: TGCGCCAGCAGCCGACAGCCTACGAACACTGAAGCTTTCTTT

clone size: -
J gene: TRBJ1-1
D gene: TRBD1
V gene: TRBV9
CDR3 length: 15
CDR3 protein: CASSVTGTANTEAFF
CDR3 DNA: TGTGCCAGCAGCGTAACCGGGACAGCGAACACTGAAGCTTTCTTT

clone size: once
J gene: TRBJ2-5
D gene: -
V gene: TRBV6-6
CDR3 length: 12
CDR3 protein: CASRQGEETQYF
CDR3 DNA: TGTGCCAGCAGACAGGGAGAAGAGACCCAGTACTTC

clone size: -
J gene: TRBJ2-3
D gene: TRBD2
V gene: TRBV11-3
CDR3 length: 15
CDR3 protein: CASSISGRQPDTQYF
CDR3 DNA: TGTGCCAGCAGCATAAGCGGGAGACAGCCAGATACGCAGTATTTT

clone size: -
J gene: TRBJ1-6
D gene: -
V gene: TRBV4-3
CDR3 length: 18
CDR3 protein: CASSHDSRRDTPNSPLHF
CDR3 DNA: TGCGCCAGCAGCCACGATTCGAGACGGGACACACCAAATTCACCCCTCCACTTT

clone size: -
J gene: TRBJ1-1
D gene: -
V gene: TRBV5-1
CDR3 length: 14
CDR3 protein: CASSLTGQNTEAFF
CDR3 DNA: TGCGCCAGCAGCTTGACTGGACAGAACACTGAAGCTTTCTTT

clone size: -
J gene: TRBJ2-7
D gene: -
V gene: TRBV9
CDR3 length: 14
CDR3 protein: CASSLWDTSYEQYF
CDR3 DNA: TGTGCCAGCAGCCTTTGGGACACATCCTACGAGCAGTACTTC

clone size: -
J gene: TRBJ1-2
D gene: TRBD1
V gene: TRBV11-2
CDR3 length: 16
CDR3 protein: CASSLVQTGEGGGYTF
CDR3 DNA: TGTGCCAGCAGCTTAGTACAGACAGGGGAGGGAGGTGGCTACACCTTC

clone size: -
J gene: TRBJ2-3
D gene: -
V gene: TRBV18
CDR3 length: 14
CDR3 protein: CASSRRQGTDTQYF
CDR3 DNA: TGTGCCAGCTCACGACGCCAGGGCACAGATACGCAGTATTTT

clone size: -
J gene: TRBJ2-2
D gene: -
V gene: TRBV6-5
CDR3 length: 16
CDR3 protein: CASSLEGGPSTGELFF
CDR3 DNA: TGTGCCAGCAGTTTGGAGGGGGGGCCGAGCACCGGGGAGCTGTTTTTT

clone size: -
J gene: TRBJ2-6
D gene: -
V gene: TRBV5-8
CDR3 length: 17
CDR3 protein: CASRSSARYSGANVLTF
CDR3 DNA: TGTGCCAGCAGATCCTCCGCGAGGTACTCTGGGGCCAACGTCCTGACTTTC

clone size: once
J gene: TRBJ2-1
D gene: TRBD2
V gene: TRBV4-2
CDR3 length: 17
CDR3 protein: CASSPRLAAGSYNEQFF
CDR3 DNA: TGTGCCAGCAGCCCCCGACTAGCTGCGGGCTCGTACAATGAGCAGTTCTTC

clone size: -
J gene: TRBJ2-1
D gene: -
V gene: TRBV28
CDR3 length: 14
CDR3 protein: CASSVTGTYNEQFF
CDR3 DNA: TGTGCCAGCAGTGTTACGGGGACTTACAATGAGCAGTTCTTC

clone size: -
J gene: TRBJ1-1
D gene: -
V gene: TRBV11-2
CDR3 length: 11
CDR3 protein: CASSGGTEAFF
CDR3 DNA: TGTGCCAGCAGCGGAGGCACTGAAGCTTTCTTT

clone size: -
J gene: TRBJ2-7
D gene: TRBD2
V gene: TRBV7-8
CDR3 length: 18
CDR3 protein: CASSLEELADSYGRLKYF
CDR3 DNA: TGTGCCAGCAGCTTAGAGGAACTAGCGGATAGCTACGGACGGTTAAAGTACTTC

clone size: -
J gene: TRBJ2-1
D gene: TRBD2
V gene: TRBV5-1
CDR3 length: 16
CDR3 protein: CASRPNSGSSYNEQFF
CDR3 DNA: TGCGCCAGCAGGCCAAATAGCGGGAGCTCCTACAATGAGCAGTTCTTC

clone size: -
J gene: TRBJ1-4
D gene: TRBD1
V gene: TRBV4-1
CDR3 length: 17
CDR3 protein: CASSQFGTAATNEKLFF
CDR3 DNA: TGCGCCAGCAGCCAATTCGGGACAGCCGCAACTAATGAAAAACTGTTTTTT

clone size: -
J gene: TRBJ1-2
D gene: TRBD1
V gene: TRBV4-2
CDR3 length: 15
CDR3 protein: CASSQGGQGNYGYTF
CDR3 DNA: TGTGCCAGCAGCCAAGGGGGACAGGGGAACTATGGCTACACCTTC

clone size: -
J gene: TRBJ2-1
D gene: -
V gene: TRBV5-4
CDR3 length: 14
CDR3 protein: CASSLPQGYNEQFF
CDR3 DNA: TGTGCCAGCAGCTTGCCGCAGGGGTACAATGAGCAGTTCTTC

clone size: -
J gene: TRBJ2-2
D gene: TRBD1
V gene: TRBV5-1
CDR3 length: 17
CDR3 protein: CASSHSRTGTFTGELFF
CDR3 DNA: TGCGCCAGCAGCCACTCAAGGACAGGCACTTTTACCGGGGAGCTGTTTTTT

clone size: -
J gene: TRBJ1-2
D gene: -
V gene: TRBV18
CDR3 length: 15
CDR3 protein: CASSPEVSAGDGYTF
CDR3 DNA: TGTGCCAGCTCACCCGAAGTTAGTGCGGGCGACGGCTACACCTTC

clone size: -
J gene: TRBJ2-2
D gene: TRBD1
V gene: TRBV2
CDR3 length: 13
CDR3 protein: CAEGAANTGELFF
CDR3 DNA: TGTGCCGAGGGGGCGGCGAACACCGGGGAGCTGTTTTTT

clone size: -
J gene: TRBJ2-7
D gene: -
V gene: TRBV2
CDR3 length: 13
CDR3 protein: CASNQDSSLEQYF
CDR3 DNA: TGTGCCAGCAACCAGGACAGTTCTTTAGAGCAGTACTTC

clone size: -
J gene: TRBJ2-1
D gene: TRBD1
V gene: TRBV4-2
CDR3 length: 14
CDR3 protein: CASSLLYRGDEQFF
CDR3 DNA: TGTGCCAGCAGCCTACTATACAGGGGGGATGAGCAGTTCTTC

clone size: -
J gene: TRBJ2-1
D gene: TRBD2
V gene: TRBV5-1
CDR3 length: 16
CDR3 protein: CASSFLLAGGINEQFF
CDR3 DNA: TGCGCCAGCAGCTTTCTCCTAGCGGGAGGGATCAATGAGCAGTTCTTC

clone size: -
J gene: TRBJ2-7
D gene: TRBD2
V gene: TRBV6-1
CDR3 length: 15
CDR3 protein: CASTSGLASSYEQYF
CDR3 DNA: TGTGCCAGCACCAGCGGACTAGCGTCATCCTACGAGCAGTACTTC

clone size: -
J gene: TRBJ2-7
D gene: -
V gene: TRBV6-1
CDR3 length: 14
CDR3 protein: CASSEVGVTYEQYF
CDR3 DNA: TGTGCCAGCAGTGAAGTCGGGGTAACCTACGAGCAGTACTTC

clone size: -
J gene: TRBJ1-1
D gene: -
V gene: TRBV13
CDR3 length: 17
CDR3 protein: CASSPGPGNSARPEAFF
CDR3 DNA: TGTGCCAGCAGCCCAGGTCCAGGGAATTCCGCGCGGCCTGAAGCTTTCTTT

clone size: -
J gene: TRBJ1-1
D gene: TRBD1
V gene: TRBV7-8
CDR3 length: 14
CDR3 protein: CASSATGTDTEAFF
CDR3 DNA: TGTGCCAGCAGCGCGACAGGGACGGACACTGAAGCTTTCTTT

clone size: -
J gene: TRBJ2-7
D gene: TRBD1
V gene: TRBV5-1
CDR3 length: 16
CDR3 protein: CASSSRDRGLGYEQYF
CDR3 DNA: TGCGCCAGCAGCTCCAGAGACAGGGGGCTTGGCTACGAGCAGTACTTC

clone size: -
J gene: TRBJ2-5
D gene: TRBD1
V gene: TRBV9
CDR3 length: 16
CDR3 protein: CASSGRDRGSVETQYF
CDR3 DNA: TGTGCCAGCAGCGGAAGGGACAGGGGGTCGGTAGAGACCCAGTACTTC

clone size: -
J gene: TRBJ2-7
D gene: -
V gene: TRBV20-1
CDR3 length: 10
CDR3 protein: CSASLYEQYF
CDR3 DNA: TGCAGTGCTAGCTTGTACGAGCAGTACTTC

clone size: -
J gene: TRBJ2-1
D gene: -
V gene: TRBV7-9
CDR3 length: 16
CDR3 protein: CASSPPGGGGNNEQFF
CDR3 DNA: TGTGCCAGCAGCCCCCCGGGGGGAGGGGGAAACAATGAGCAGTTCTTC